This T cell receptor beta chain was recorded in a study of T cells in Graves' hyperthyroidism and ophthalmopathy. On the study more broadly: Specimen type is peripheral blood, collected at initial diagnosis prior to any treatment.

Authors of the study amplified TCR beta CDR3 regions from RNA transcripts. First-round RT-PCR with HTBI primers amplified the TCR CDR3 region. In TCRdb, the multiplex PCR reads were re-called with MiXCR into one record per CDR3 protein. The data contain around 690,000 distinct CDR3 sequences, approximately 15% of them singletons. The hyperthyroidism patients had all been newly diagnosed, and their disease duration was under 2 months. Their ages ranged from 18 to 65 years. Each diagnosis drew on symptoms, thyroxine, TRAb, thyroid ultrasound and orbital computed tomography findings. Study outcomes and limitations: Also found in blood were most expanded thyroid clonotypes above 0.001.

This clonotype appeared a few times. The target antigen is unknown. V shed 5 bases and J shed 1 base, with 20 bases lying between them. Germline CDR1 MNHEY, CDR2 SMNVEV (reference sequence). The CDR3 length is 17 residues. The sequence came from a man in his fifties or sixties with Graves' hyperthyroidism. The chain uses TRBV27 and TRBJ1-1; D may be TRBD1 (6 bases). The specimen was blood. DNA of the CDR3: TGTGCCAGCAGTCCACACCGGGACAAGGGGCCGAACACTGAAGCTTTCTTT. Translated: CASSPHRDKGPNTEAFF.